Shown below are 27 T cell receptor beta chains from a single sample sequenced in a study of blood T cell repertoires in COVID-19. Using immunoSEQ multiplex PCR, the repertoire was profiled, and TCRdb retains in-frame clones only, with some absent. Here the sample spans more than 150,000 clones, around 80% being singletons. Sequenced sample: PBMCs or T cells enriched from blood (not recorded which). The receptors stem from a woman in her fifties or sixties who had recovered from COVID-19.

The chain is built from TRBV3-1 (or the pseudogene TRBV3-2) and TRBJ1-5; 10 nucleotides line up with TRBD1. The CDR3 covers 15 residues. Germline trimming cut 4 bases from V and 3 bases from J; bases unmatched to any gene: 3. The germline gives CDR1 LGHDT, CDR2 YNNKEL (reference sequence). CDR3 nucleotide sequence: TGTGCCAGCAGCCTAGGGACAGGGGCCAATCAGCCCCAGCATTTT. This gives the protein CASSLGTGANQPQHF.

V is TRBV20-1 and J is TRBJ1-6; TRBD1 might be the D (6 bases). V lost 7 bases, J lost 14 bases, and 15 bases lay in between. The V gene's germline CDR1 is DFQATT and CDR2 SNEGSKA (reference sequence). The CDR3 extends over 11 amino acids. The CDR3 nucleotides read TGCAGTGGGGGGCTGGGGGCATCCCTCCACTTT. Protein: CSGGLGASLHF.

The V call is TRBV2, the J call TRBJ2-2, with 14 bases matching TRBD2. The CDR3 runs to 18 residues. The V gene end was trimmed by 4 bases and the J gene end by 7 bases; junction bases not matched to a gene: 11. In germline, CDR1 is SNHLY, CDR2 FYNNEI. The CDR3 here is CASSGPTSGRVLVGELFF. The DNA for the CDR3 is TGTGCCAGCAGTGGGCCGACTAGCGGGAGGGTTCTGGTCGGGGAGCTGTTTTTT.

The rearrangement uses TRBV6-5 and TRBJ2-3; D is perhaps TRBD1 (6 bases). The V end lost 0 bases, the J end lost 0 bases, and 10 bases lay between the germline ends. CDR1 and CDR2 from the germline V gene are MNHEY and SVGAGI. The CDR3 covers 16 residues. The CDR3 loop reads CASSYSGQISTDTQYF. DNA of the CDR3: TGTGCCAGCAGTTACTCAGGACAGATTAGCACAGATACGCAGTATTTT.

V gene TRBV2 combines with J gene TRBJ2-7; the match to TRBD2 covers 8 bases. V shed 7 bases and J 2 bases; nucleotides not matched to a gene: 13. The germline gives CDR1 SNHLY, CDR2 FYNNEI. The CDR3 totals 16 residues. The CDR3 sequence is CASKRGATSATYEQYF. The CDR3 DNA is TGTGCCAGCAAAAGGGGAGCGACTAGCGCAACCTACGAGCAGTACTTC.

This clone was seen only once. The chain links TRBV10-3 to TRBJ2-1; TRBD2 agrees at 14 bases. Unmatched junction bases numbered 9, after V lost 9 bases and J lost 8 bases. Germline V gene data show CDR1 as ENHRY and CDR2 as SYGVKD. The CDR3 consists of 15 residues. The CDR3 DNA is TGTGCCATGAAACCCGGGACTAGCGGGAGCGATGAGCAGTTCTTC. Its protein product is CAMKPGTSGSDEQFF.

This clone has a handful of counts. CDR3 residues: CASGFGGSPPGELFF. The CDR3 bases are TGTGCTAGTGGTTTTGGGGGGTCCCCTCCCGGGGAGCTGTTTTTT. The chain uses TRBV12-5 and TRBJ2-2, with D possibly matching TRBD2 (6 bases). Germline-derived CDR1 and CDR2 are LGHNT and FRNRAP. The CDR3 runs to 15 residues. Trimming removed 3 bases from V and 6 bases from J, with 14 bases in between.

V is TRBV18 and J is TRBJ2-2; D not certain. V lost 6 bases and J 1 base, leaving 12 bases between the germline ends. Germline CDR1 and CDR2: KGHSH and LQKENI. The CDR3 contains 15 residues. The CDR3 loop is CASSSQLENTGELFF. In nucleotides, the CDR3 is TGTGCCAGCTCGAGCCAGCTAGAGAACACCGGGGAGCTGTTTTTT.

J is TRBJ2-3 and V is TRBV11-3; maybe TRBD2 (6 bases). Germline lookup yields CDR1 SGHNT and CDR2 YENEEA. There are 15 residues in the CDR3. The V and J ends lost 3 bases and 6 bases respectively, with 16 bases between them. CDR3 residues: CASSLEAGTRDTQYF. In nucleotides, the CDR3 is TGTGCCAGCAGCTTGGAAGCGGGTACCAGGGATACGCAGTATTTT. Filled out from reference TRBV11-3 and TRBJ2-3, the complete variable domain reads EAGVVQSPRYKIIEKKQPVAFWCNPISGHNTLYWYLQNLGQGPELLIRYENEEAVDDSQLPKDRFSAERLKGVDSTLKIQPAELGDSAVYLCASSLEAGTRDTQYFGPGTRLTVL.

CDR3 in amino acids: CASSLGPVGAGTGELFF. CDR3 DNA sequence: TGCGCCAGCAGCTTGGGGCCTGTAGGGGCCGGGACCGGGGAGCTGTTTTTT. This chain links TRBV5-1 with TRBJ2-2; D may be TRBD1 (5 bases). The CDR3 extends over 17 amino acids. Per the germline V gene, CDR1 is SGHRS and CDR2 is YFSETQ. V was cut by 0 bases and J by 5 bases, with 17 bases left in between.

This clone was detected once. The chain joins TRBV4-1 to TRBJ1-1; 8 nucleotides agree with TRBD1. CDR1 MGHRA and CDR2 YSYEKL come from the germline V gene. This CDR3 spans 15 amino acids. V was clipped by 3 bases and J by 4 bases; unmatched bases: 7. The chain's CDR3 is CASSQGQAGGTEAFF. CDR3 nucleotides: TGCGCCAGCAGCCAGGGACAGGCCGGGGGCACTGAAGCTTTCTTT.

CDR3 DNA sequence: TGTGCCAGCAGTTCCACGACAGGCTACACTGAAGCTTTCTTT. Translating it yields CASSSTTGYTEAFF. The chain recombines TRBV6-5 with TRBJ1-1; weak D call: TRBD1 (6 bases). Germline V lookup: CDR1 MNHEY, CDR2 SVGAGI. The length of the CDR3 is 14 residues. Between the trimmed V and J ends, which lost 4 bases and 3 bases, there was a span of 12 bases.

This clone was found once. The V gene is TRBV7-2, the J gene TRBJ2-1, with TRBD1 as a possible D gene (5 bases). V was clipped by 2 bases and J by 8 bases, with 7 bases between them. Per the germline V gene, CDR1 is SGHTA and CDR2 is FQGNSA. The length of the CDR3 is 12 residues. CDR3: CASSLSGYEQFF. The CDR3 DNA reads TGTGCCAGCAGCTTATCAGGGTATGAGCAGTTCTTC.

The chain joins TRBV7-3 to TRBJ2-3, with 9 bases lining up with TRBD2. In germline, CDR1 is SGHTA, CDR2 FQGTGA. Germline trimming cut 5 bases from V and 1 base from J; bases unmatched to any gene: 4. CDR3 size: 15 residues. The CDR3 here is CASSAWTSGTDTQYF. The DNA for the CDR3 is TGTGCCAGCAGCGCGTGGACTAGCGGCACAGATACGCAGTATTTT.

The chain has TRBV4-2 and TRBJ2-3; tentative D call: TRBD2 (6 bases). Germline V gene lookup returns CDR1 LGHNA and CDR2 YNFKEQ. The CDR3 is 17 amino acids. Deletions cut 0 bases from V and 2 bases from J, with 15 bases between. CDR3 residues: CASSQDRVAVTTDTQYF. CDR3 bases: TGTGCCAGCAGCCAAGATCGGGTAGCGGTTACCACAGATACGCAGTATTTT.

The chain uses TRBV12-3 or TRBV12-4 and TRBJ2-1; D is unresolved. The CDR3 contains 12 residues. Trimming removed 3 bases at V and 4 bases at J, with 4 bases between. The CDR3 nucleotides read TGTGCCAGCAGTTTTGCGTACAATGAGCAGTTCTTC. Translation gives CASSFAYNEQFF.

The rearrangement joins TRBV27 to TRBJ1-1, with unresolved D. This CDR3 contains 16 residues. Trimming took 5 bases from V and 4 from J, leaving 20 bases between them. The germline CDR1 and CDR2 sequences are MNHEY and SMNVEV (reference sequence). CDR3 in DNA: TGTGCCAGCAGTAAACTCAGAGGATCGGGAGGCACTGAAGCTTTCTTT. It encodes CASSKLRGSGGTEAFF.

V gene TRBV5-6 combines with J gene TRBJ1-6; TRBD1 aligns across 8 bases. Germline V gene sequence: CDR1 SGHDT, CDR2 YYEEEE. This CDR3 has 14 amino acids. The junction had 6 bases not matched to a gene; V was cut back by 4 bases and J by 9 bases. CDR3 DNA: TGTGCCAGCAGCCGCGACAGGGGACCTTCACCCCTCCACTTT. Translating it yields CASSRDRGPSPLHF.

The chain uses TRBV5-1 and TRBJ2-7, with TRBD2 matching 10 bases. Unmatched junction bases numbered 8, after V lost 3 bases and J lost 2 bases. CDR3 size: 16 residues. Germline V gene lookup returns CDR1 SGHRS and CDR2 YFSETQ. The CDR3 DNA is TGCGCCAGCAGCTCGTCGAGCGGGAGGGCCACCTACGAGCAGTACTTC. As protein: CASSSSSGRATYEQYF.

This sequence joins TRBV29-1 and TRBJ2-7, with TRBD2 matching 12 bases. V lost 6 bases, J lost 3 bases, and 6 bases stayed unmatched. Per the germline V gene, CDR1 is SQVTM and CDR2 is ANQGSEA. There are 14 residues in the CDR3. CDR3 protein: CSVQLAGGLYEQYF. As DNA, the CDR3 is TGCAGCGTACAACTAGCGGGAGGCCTCTACGAGCAGTACTTC.

J is TRBJ2-7 and V is TRBV27; TRBD2 aligns across 14 bases. The CDR3 runs 17 residues. CDR1 is MNHEY, CDR2 SMNVEV, per germline (reference sequence). V lost 6 bases, J lost 4 bases, and 11 bases stayed unmatched. Here the CDR3 reads CASRRRAGTSGSYEQYF. The CDR3 DNA reads TGTGCCAGCAGGCGACGGGCCGGGACTAGCGGGAGTTACGAGCAGTACTTC.

The genes are TRBV18 and TRBJ1-5; 9 nucleotides line up with TRBD1. CDR3 size: 15 residues. The germline V gene has CDR1 KGHSH and CDR2 LQKENI. V lost 6 bases and J lost 4; bases outside the gene matches: 7. CDR3 residues: CASSGQGPLNQPQHF. CDR3 sequence (DNA): TGTGCCAGCTCGGGACAGGGCCCCTTAAATCAGCCCCAGCATTTT.

V gene TRBV12-2 combines with J gene TRBJ2-3; the DNA was not compared with TRBD2, the D call given in the table. TRBV12-2 is described as a pseudogene. This CDR3 has 22 residues. The chain's CDR3 is CASRLPLRTSGGNPSSTDTQYF. In DNA, the CDR3 is TGTGCAAGTCGCTTACCCCTAAGGACTAGCGGGGGAAATCCTTCTAGCACAGATACGCAGTATTTT.

J is TRBJ1-6 and V is TRBV5-1; D is perhaps TRBD1 (6 bases). This CDR3 is built from 15 residues. V lost 0 bases, J lost 8 bases, and 12 bases lay in between. Looked up from germline, CDR1 is SGHRS and CDR2 is YFSETQ. The CDR3 nucleotides read TGCGCCAGCAGCTTGGGCGGTCAGGGGTATTCACCCCTCCACTTT. Its protein product is CASSLGGQGYSPLHF.

This chain joins TRBV12-3 or TRBV12-4 and TRBJ2-7; D ambiguous. The CDR3 spans 12 residues. The V end lost 3 bases, the J end lost 3 bases, and 6 bases lay between the germline ends. The CDR3 DNA is TGTGCCAGCAGTTTTGTAGACTACGAGCAGTACTTC. This translates into CASSFVDYEQYF.

The genes are TRBV5-1 and TRBJ2-3; TRBD2 matches at 8 bases. J was trimmed by 6 bases and V by 3 bases; bases with no gene match: 6. The CDR3 consists of 14 residues. Looked up from germline, CDR1 is SGHRS and CDR2 is YFSETQ. This CDR3 is CASSSGTRDDTQYF. CDR3 nucleotide sequence: TGCGCCAGCAGCTCCGGGACTAGAGACGATACGCAGTATTTT.

This chain connects TRBV4-1 to TRBJ2-3, with 8 nucleotides matching TRBD2. Germline V gene sequence: CDR1 MGHRA, CDR2 YSYEKL. The CDR3 runs to 18 residues. Unmatched junction bases numbered 15, after V lost 5 bases and J lost 2 bases. The CDR3 nucleotides are TGCGCCAGCAGCTCCCGGGGGGGAGCCATAACCCCCACAGATACGCAGTATTTT. This sequence encodes CASSSRGGAITPTDTQYF.